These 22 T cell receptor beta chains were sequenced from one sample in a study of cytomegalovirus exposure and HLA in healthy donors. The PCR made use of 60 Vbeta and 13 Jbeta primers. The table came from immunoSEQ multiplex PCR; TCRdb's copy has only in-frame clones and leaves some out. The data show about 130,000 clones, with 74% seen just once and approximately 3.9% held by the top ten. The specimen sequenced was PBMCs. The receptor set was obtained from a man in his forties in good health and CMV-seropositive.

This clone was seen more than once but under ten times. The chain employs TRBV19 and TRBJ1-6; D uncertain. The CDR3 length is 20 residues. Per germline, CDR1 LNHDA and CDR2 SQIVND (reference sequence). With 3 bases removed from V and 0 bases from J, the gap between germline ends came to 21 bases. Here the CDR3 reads CASSIGILRQASSYNSPLHF. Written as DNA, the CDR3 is TGTGCCAGTAGTATTGGTATTTTGCGTCAGGCGAGCTCCTATAATTCACCCCTCCACTTT.

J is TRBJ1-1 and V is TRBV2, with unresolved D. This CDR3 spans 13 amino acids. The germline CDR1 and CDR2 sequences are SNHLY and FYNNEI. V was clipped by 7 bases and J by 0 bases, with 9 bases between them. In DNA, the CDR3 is TGTGCCAGCAAGATGAGTCTGAACACTGAAGCTTTCTTT. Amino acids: CASKMSLNTEAFF.

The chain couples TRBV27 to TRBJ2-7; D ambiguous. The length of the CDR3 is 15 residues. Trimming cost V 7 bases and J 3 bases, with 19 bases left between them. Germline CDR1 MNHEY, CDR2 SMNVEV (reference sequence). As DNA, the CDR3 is TGTGCCAGCACGCTCGGGTTCCGAGGTGGCTACGAGCAGTACTTC. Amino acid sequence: CASTLGFRGGYEQYF.

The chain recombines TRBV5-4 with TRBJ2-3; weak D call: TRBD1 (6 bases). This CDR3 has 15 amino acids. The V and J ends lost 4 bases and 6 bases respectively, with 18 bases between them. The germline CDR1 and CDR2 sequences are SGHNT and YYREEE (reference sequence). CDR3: CASSPGRLQGDTQYF. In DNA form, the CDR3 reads TGTGCCAGCAGCCCGGGACGACTCCAGGGGGATACGCAGTATTTT.

CDR3 amino acids: CASSSGQSTDTQYF. As DNA, the CDR3 is TGTGCCAGCAGCTCGGGACAGTCCACAGATACGCAGTATTTT. The chain has TRBV11-3 and TRBJ2-3, with 7 bases aligning to TRBD1. This CDR3 has 14 residues. CDR1 and CDR2 from the germline V gene are SGHNT and YENEEA. V shed 4 bases and J 2 bases; nucleotides not matched to a gene: 3.

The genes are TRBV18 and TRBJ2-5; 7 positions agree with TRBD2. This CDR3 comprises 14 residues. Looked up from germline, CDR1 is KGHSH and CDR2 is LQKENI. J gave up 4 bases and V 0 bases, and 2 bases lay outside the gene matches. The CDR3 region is CASSPPTSRETQYF. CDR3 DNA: TGTGCCAGCTCACCACCGACTAGCCGAGAGACCCAGTACTTC.

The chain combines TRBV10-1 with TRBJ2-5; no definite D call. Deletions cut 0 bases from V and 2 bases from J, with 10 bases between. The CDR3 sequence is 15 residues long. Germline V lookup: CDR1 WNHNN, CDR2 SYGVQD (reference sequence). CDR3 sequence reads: CASSESQAGQETQYF. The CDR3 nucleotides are TGCGCCAGCAGTGAGTCGCAGGCAGGTCAAGAGACCCAGTACTTC.

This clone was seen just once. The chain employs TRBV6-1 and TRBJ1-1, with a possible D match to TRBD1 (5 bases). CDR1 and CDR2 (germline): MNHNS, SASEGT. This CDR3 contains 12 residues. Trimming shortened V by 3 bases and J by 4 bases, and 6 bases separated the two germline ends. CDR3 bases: TGTGCCAGCAGTGACAGGGTCACTGAAGCTTTCTTT. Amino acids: CASSDRVTEAFF.

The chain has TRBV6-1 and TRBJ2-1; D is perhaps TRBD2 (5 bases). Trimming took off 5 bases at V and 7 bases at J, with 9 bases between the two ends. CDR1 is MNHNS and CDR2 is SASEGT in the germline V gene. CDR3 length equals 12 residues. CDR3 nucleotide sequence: TGTGCCAGCAGTTTTAGGGAGAATGAGCAGTTCTTC. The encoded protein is CASSFRENEQFF.

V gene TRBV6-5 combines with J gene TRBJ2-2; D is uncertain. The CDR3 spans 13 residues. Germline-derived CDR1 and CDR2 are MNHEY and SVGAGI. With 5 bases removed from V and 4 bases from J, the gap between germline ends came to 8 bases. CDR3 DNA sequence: TGTGCCAGCAGTCGTATCGGCACCGGGGAGCTGTTTTTT. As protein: CASSRIGTGELFF.

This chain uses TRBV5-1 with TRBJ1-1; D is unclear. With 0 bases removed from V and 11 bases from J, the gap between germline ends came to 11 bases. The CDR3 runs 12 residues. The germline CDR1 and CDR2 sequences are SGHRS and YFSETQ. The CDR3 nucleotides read TGCGCCAGCAGCTTGGCCCCGGGAAGGGCTTTCTTT. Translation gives CASSLAPGRAFF.

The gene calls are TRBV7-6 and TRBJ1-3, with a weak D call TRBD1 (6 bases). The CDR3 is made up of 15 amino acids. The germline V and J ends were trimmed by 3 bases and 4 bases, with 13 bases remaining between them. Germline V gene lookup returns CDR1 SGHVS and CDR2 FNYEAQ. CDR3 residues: CASSFYREAGNTIYF. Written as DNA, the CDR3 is TGTGCCAGCAGCTTTTACAGGGAAGCGGGAAACACCATATATTTT.

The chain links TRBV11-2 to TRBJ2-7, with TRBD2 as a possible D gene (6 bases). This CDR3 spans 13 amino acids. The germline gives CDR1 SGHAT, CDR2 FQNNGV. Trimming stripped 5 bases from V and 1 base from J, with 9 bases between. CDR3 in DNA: TGTGCCAGCAGCCGGGACTTGTCCTACGAGCAGTACTTC. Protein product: CASSRDLSYEQYF. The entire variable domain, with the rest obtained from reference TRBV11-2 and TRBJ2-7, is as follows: EAGVAQSPRYKIIEKRQSVAFWCNPISGHATLYWYQQILGQGPKLLIQFQNNGVVDDSQLPKDRFSAERLKGVDSTLKIQPAKLEDSAVYLCASSRDLSYEQYFGPGTRLTVT.

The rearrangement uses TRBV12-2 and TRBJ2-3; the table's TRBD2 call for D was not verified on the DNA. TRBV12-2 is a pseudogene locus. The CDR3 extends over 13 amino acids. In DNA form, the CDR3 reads TGTGCAAGTCACTTTAGCGCGACTGATACGCAGTATTTT. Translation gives CASHFSATDTQYF.

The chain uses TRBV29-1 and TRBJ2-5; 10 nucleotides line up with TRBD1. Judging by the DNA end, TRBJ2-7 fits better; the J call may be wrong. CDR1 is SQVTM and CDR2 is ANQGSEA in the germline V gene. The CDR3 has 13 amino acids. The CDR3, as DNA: TGCAGCGTCCGGGACAGGGGACCGTACGAGCAGTACTTC. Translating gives CSVRDRGPYEQYF.

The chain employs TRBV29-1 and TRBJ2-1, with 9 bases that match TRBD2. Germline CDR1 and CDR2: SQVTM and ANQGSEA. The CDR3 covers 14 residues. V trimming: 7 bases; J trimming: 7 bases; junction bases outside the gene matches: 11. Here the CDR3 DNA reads TGCAGCGCCACGGGCGGGAGGGTGGGGAATGAGCAGTTCTTC. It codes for CSATGGRVGNEQFF.

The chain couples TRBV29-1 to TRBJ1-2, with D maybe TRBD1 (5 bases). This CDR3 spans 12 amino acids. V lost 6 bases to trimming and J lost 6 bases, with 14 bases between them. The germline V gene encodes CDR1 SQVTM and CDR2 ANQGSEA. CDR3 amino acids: CSVGAGVNGYTF. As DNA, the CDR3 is TGCAGCGTAGGGGCGGGGGTGAATGGCTACACCTTC.

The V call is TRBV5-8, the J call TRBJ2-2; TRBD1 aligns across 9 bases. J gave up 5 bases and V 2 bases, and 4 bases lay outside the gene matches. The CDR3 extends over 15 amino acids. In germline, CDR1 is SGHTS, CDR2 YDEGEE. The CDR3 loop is CASSFLQGATGELFF. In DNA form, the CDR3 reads TGTGCCAGCAGCTTTTTACAGGGGGCTACCGGGGAGCTGTTTTTT.

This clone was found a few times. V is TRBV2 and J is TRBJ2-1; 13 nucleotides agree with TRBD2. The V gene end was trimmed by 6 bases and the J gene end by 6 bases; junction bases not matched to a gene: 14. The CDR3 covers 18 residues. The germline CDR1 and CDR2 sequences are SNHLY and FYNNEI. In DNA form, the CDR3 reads TGTGCCAGCAGCGACATTGGGACTAGCGGGATGGTGATCAATGAGCAGTTCTTC. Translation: CASSDIGTSGMVINEQFF.

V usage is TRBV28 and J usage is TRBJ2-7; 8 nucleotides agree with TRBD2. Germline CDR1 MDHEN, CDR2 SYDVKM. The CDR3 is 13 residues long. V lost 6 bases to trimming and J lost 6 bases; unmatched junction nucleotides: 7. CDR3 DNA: TGTGCCAGCAGACTCTCGGGAGGGGCCGAGCAGTACTTC. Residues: CASRLSGGAEQYF.

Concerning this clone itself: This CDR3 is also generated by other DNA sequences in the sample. The CDR3 region is CASSLAGQGWTEAFF. In nucleotides, the CDR3 is TGCGCCAGCAGCTTGGCCGGACAGGGATGGACTGAAGCTTTCTTT. This sequence joins TRBV5-1 and TRBJ1-1, with 8 bases that match TRBD1. Trimming removed 0 bases from V and 5 bases from J; junction bases left unmatched: 6. This CDR3 spans 15 amino acids. Germline V gives CDR1 SGHRS, CDR2 YFSETQ. The variable domain in full, with the rest retrieved from reference TRBV5-1 and TRBJ1-1, is KAGVTQTPRYLIKTRGQQVTLSCSPISGHRSVSWYQQTPGQGLQFLFEYFSETQRNKGNFPGRFSGRQFSNSRSEMNVSTLELGDSALYLCASSLAGQGWTEAFFGQGTRLTVV.

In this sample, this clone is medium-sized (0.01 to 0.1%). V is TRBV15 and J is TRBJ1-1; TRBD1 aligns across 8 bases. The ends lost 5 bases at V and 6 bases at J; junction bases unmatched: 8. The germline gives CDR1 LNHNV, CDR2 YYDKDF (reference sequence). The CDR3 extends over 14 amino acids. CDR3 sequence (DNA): TGTGCCACCAGCGGTCAGGACAGGGCCGCTGAAGCTTTCTTT. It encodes CATSGQDRAAEAFF. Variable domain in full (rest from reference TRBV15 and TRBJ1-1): DAMVIQNPRYQVTQFGKPVTLSCSQTLNHNVMYWYQQKSSQAPKLLFHYYDKDFNNEADTPDNFQSRRPNTSFCFLDIRSPGLGDTAMYLCATSGQDRAAEAFFGQGTRLTVV.